This is a list of T cell receptor beta chains from one sample in a study of molecular identifiers for immune sequencing clone quantification. TCRdb used MiXCR to reprocess the PCR reads, holding one entry per CDR3 protein. The sample yields about 19,000 distinct CDR3 sequences, about a fifth seen once. The sample comprised naive CD8+ T cells from blood, with Jurkat cell RNA spiked in. Source of these receptors: a human donor in good health. Some libraries in this study had Jurkat cell RNA spiked in. CDR3s include the opening cysteine and the closing phenylalanine or tryptophan. A D gene is named only where the DNA matches it firmly. A clone size is listed for some rows: how often the clone was seen (once, few, many), or a class if it is expanded.

>TRBV18|TRBJ2-5|NA|NA
TGTGCCAGCTCACCAGAATGGACAGTTCGCTTAGAGACCCAGTACTTC
CASSPEWTVRLETQYF
>TRBV9|TRBJ2-3|NA|medium-sized
TGTGCCAGCAGCGGGACACCAGGCACGCAGTATTTT
CASSGTPGTQYF
>TRBV20-1|TRBJ2-7|NA|few
TGCAGTGCTAGAGATCTTGATAGCGGCTCCTACGAGCAGTACTTC
CSARDLDSGSYEQYF
>TRBV7-8|TRBJ2-1|TRBD1|NA
TGTGCCAGCAGCTCGACAGGGGGGCTAGCCCCGCAGTTCTTC
CASSSTGGLAPQFF
>TRBV12-3/TRBV12-4|TRBJ2-5|TRBD2|many
TGTGCCAGCAGGCGGACTAGCGGGGGACAAGAGACCCAGTACTTC
CASRRTSGGQETQYF
>TRBV29-1|TRBJ1-4|TRBD1|few
TGCAGCGTGGGGACAGGGAGTGAAAAACTGTTTTTT
CSVGTGSEKLFF
>TRBV6-2/TRBV6-3|TRBJ2-3|TRBD2|medium-sized
TGTGCCAGCAATCGAGGTCCGGGACTAGCCACTACAGATACGCAGTATTTT
CASNRGPGLATTDTQYF
>TRBV28|TRBJ2-7|NA|NA
TGTGCCAGCAGTTTGGACAGATTAGGCTACGAGCAGTACTTC
CASSLDRLGYEQYF
>TRBV12-5|TRBJ2-1|TRBD2|few
TGTGCTAGTGGATCGGGACTAGCGGGGGGCAATGAGCAGTTCTTC
CASGSGLAGGNEQFF
>TRBV14|TRBJ2-7|NA|many
TGTGCCAGCAGCCTTGGTCGTTACAGTTACGAGCAGTACTTC
CASSLGRYSYEQYF
>TRBV7-9|TRBJ2-7|NA|few
TGTGCCAGCAGCTTAGGCAGGGGCTACGAGCAGTACTTC
CASSLGRGYEQYF
>TRBV6-5|TRBJ2-7|NA|NA
TGTGCCAGCAGTTACTCGAACCCAGGGGGGAGAGCCTACGAGCAGTACTTC
CASSYSNPGGRAYEQYF
>TRBV29-1|TRBJ1-4|NA|many
TGCAGCGTTTCTGTAAAGATGCGCCCGGAGGAAAAACTGTTTTTT
CSVSVKMRPEEKLFF
>TRBV12-3/TRBV12-4|TRBJ2-2|NA|NA
TGTGCCAGCGGGGTAGGGGTGTATACCGGGGAGCTGTTTTTT
CASGVGVYTGELFF
>TRBV6-5|TRBJ2-7|NA|medium-sized
TGTGCCAGCAGTAATACAGTTTTCTCCTACGAGCAGTACTTC
CASSNTVFSYEQYF
>TRBV20-1|TRBJ2-1|NA|many
TGCAGTGCTAGAGATCTGGAGATCTATGAGCAGTTCTTC
CSARDLEIYEQFF
>TRBV12-3/TRBV12-4|TRBJ2-7|TRBD2|medium-sized
TGTGCCAGCAGTTTAAGACTAGCGGGCTACGAGCAGTACTTC
CASSLRLAGYEQYF
>TRBV7-9|TRBJ1-1|TRBD1|few
TGTGCCAGCGGGGACAGCAACACTGAAGCTTTCTTT
CASGDSNTEAFF
>TRBV9|TRBJ2-1|TRBD2|many
TGTGCCAGCAGCGTCCCATTTAGCGGGAAAGGCGGGAATGAGCAGTTCTTC
CASSVPFSGKGGNEQFF
>TRBV6-5|TRBJ2-7|TRBD1|medium-sized
TGTGCCAGCAGCGTTCGACAGGGCCCGGACTCCTACGAGCAGTACTTC
CASSVRQGPDSYEQYF